Listed below are T cell receptor beta chains from one sample, sequenced in a study of T cell repertoires in cytomegalovirus infection. TCRdb itself ran the reads through MiXCR, one entry per CDR3 protein. The sample contains about 680,000 distinct CDR3 sequences, around 24% of which appear only once. The sequenced sample consisted of CD8+ T cells from PBMCs. The receptor source for this set is a human donor in good health (CMV status not recorded). Some clones in this sample may be carry-over from other donors' samples. Each CDR3 is given with its conserved first and last residue. D genes are given only for firm matches. A row's size may be missing; if present it is once, few, many or a size class.

CDR3 DNA: TGCAGTGCTAGAGATCTAACAGTCGGGGGAGCCGGGGAGCTGTTTTTT
CDR3 protein: CSARDLTVGGAGELFF
J gene: TRBJ2-2
D gene: -
V gene: TRBV20-1
clone size: -

CDR3 DNA: TGTGCCAGCAGCATCCTTGAGTCCTGGTACGAGCAGTACTTC
CDR3 protein: CASSILESWYEQYF
J gene: TRBJ2-7
D gene: -
V gene: TRBV6-6
clone size: few

CDR3 DNA: TGTGCCAGCAGCTCGCCAGGAGCTGGCAGCTATGAGCAGTTCTTC
CDR3 protein: CASSSPGAGSYEQFF
J gene: TRBJ2-1
D gene: -
V gene: TRBV7-2
clone size: many

CDR3 DNA: TGCGCCAGCAGCTTGTTTGTACCCGCGGGGGGGCCAGATGAGCAGTTCTTC
CDR3 protein: CASSLFVPAGGPDEQFF
J gene: TRBJ2-1
D gene: TRBD2
V gene: TRBV5-1
clone size: few

CDR3 DNA: TGCGCCAGCAGCCAACGGGGACAGGGGAAGGATTCACCCCTCCACTTT
CDR3 protein: CASSQRGQGKDSPLHF
J gene: TRBJ1-6
D gene: TRBD1
V gene: TRBV4-3
clone size: -

CDR3 DNA: TGTGCCAGCATCGGGGAGGGGGTTGGCTACACCTTC
CDR3 protein: CASIGEGVGYTF
J gene: TRBJ1-2
D gene: -
V gene: TRBV27
clone size: -

CDR3 DNA: TGCGCCAGCGGGGAAGGGACAGGGGATGACTATGGCTACACCTTC
CDR3 protein: CASGEGTGDDYGYTF
J gene: TRBJ1-2
D gene: TRBD1
V gene: TRBV10-2
clone size: -

CDR3 DNA: TGTGCCAGCAGCGGGACAGTGAACACTGAAGCTTTCTTT
CDR3 protein: CASSGTVNTEAFF
J gene: TRBJ1-1
D gene: TRBD1
V gene: TRBV7-9
clone size: many

CDR3 DNA: TGTGCCAGCAGCTTAGGGGCCGTGGGGGGAATGCTGAACGAGCAGTACTTC
CDR3 protein: CASSLGAVGGMLNEQYF
J gene: TRBJ2-7
D gene: -
V gene: TRBV7-2
clone size: -

CDR3 DNA: TGTGCCACCTCTCCGGGGTACTCCTACGAGCAGTACTTC
CDR3 protein: CATSPGYSYEQYF
J gene: TRBJ2-7
D gene: -
V gene: TRBV7-9
clone size: -

CDR3 DNA: TGTGCCAGCAGTGACGTGGGCAATCAGCCCCAGCATTTT
CDR3 protein: CASSDVGNQPQHF
J gene: TRBJ1-5
D gene: -
V gene: TRBV25-1
clone size: few

CDR3 DNA: TGTGCCAGCGTAGTGGACGGATATAGCAATCAGCCCCAGCATTTT
CDR3 protein: CASVVDGYSNQPQHF
J gene: TRBJ1-5
D gene: -
V gene: TRBV6-2/TRBV6-3
clone size: few

CDR3 DNA: TGTGCCAGCAGTTTATCTCCGGGACAGATCTACAATGAGCAGTTCTTC
CDR3 protein: CASSLSPGQIYNEQFF
J gene: TRBJ2-1
D gene: TRBD1
V gene: TRBV28
clone size: few

CDR3 DNA: TGTGCCAGCAGATCAGGGCGCGGTGATCTGAATCAGCCCCAGCATTTT
CDR3 protein: CASRSGRGDLNQPQHF
J gene: TRBJ1-5
D gene: -
V gene: TRBV6-2/TRBV6-3
clone size: few

CDR3 DNA: TGTGCCATCAGGGCCGGGACTCCAGCCGGTAACACTGAAGCTTTCTTT
CDR3 protein: CAIRAGTPAGNTEAFF
J gene: TRBJ1-1
D gene: -
V gene: TRBV10-3
clone size: few

CDR3 DNA: TGTGCCAGCAGCGACACCACAGGGGGCGCTTATTCACCCCTCCACTTT
CDR3 protein: CASSDTTGGAYSPLHF
J gene: TRBJ1-6
D gene: TRBD1
V gene: TRBV9
clone size: -

CDR3 DNA: TGCGCCAGCAGCTTATCAGGGAATGAGCAGTTCTTC
CDR3 protein: CASSLSGNEQFF
J gene: TRBJ2-1
D gene: -
V gene: TRBV5-1
clone size: many

CDR3 DNA: TGTGCCAGCAGCGCCGACAGGGCCGGGGAGACCCAGTACTTC
CDR3 protein: CASSADRAGETQYF
J gene: TRBJ2-5
D gene: TRBD1
V gene: TRBV5-5
clone size: few

CDR3 DNA: TGTGCCAGCAGCCAAGCGGTTCTCGAGGGAGCGAACACCGGGGAGCTGTTTTTT
CDR3 protein: CASSQAVLEGANTGELFF
J gene: TRBJ2-2
D gene: -
V gene: TRBV3-1
clone size: -

CDR3 DNA: TGTGCCACCAGCAGCAGGGGGTCGGGGTACGAGCAGTACTTC
CDR3 protein: CATSSRGSGYEQYF
J gene: TRBJ2-7
D gene: TRBD1
V gene: TRBV15
clone size: -

CDR3 DNA: TGTGCCAGCCGGATAATCGTGGGGTTGTATAACTATGGCTACACCTTC
CDR3 protein: CASRIIVGLYNYGYTF
J gene: TRBJ1-2
D gene: -
V gene: TRBV2
clone size: -

CDR3 DNA: TGTGCCAGCAGCCCCGTGGGGGGTACGTTAGAGACCCAGTACTTC
CDR3 protein: CASSPVGGTLETQYF
J gene: TRBJ2-5
D gene: -
V gene: TRBV7-2
clone size: many

CDR3 DNA: TGTGCCGCCAGTGGCGGGGGGGCGTGGGAGCAGTTCTTC
CDR3 protein: CAASGGGAWEQFF
J gene: TRBJ2-1
D gene: TRBD2
V gene: TRBV24-1
clone size: -

CDR3 DNA: TGCAGTGCTAGAGATGGCGGACAGGGCTATCAGCCCCAGCATTTT
CDR3 protein: CSARDGGQGYQPQHF
J gene: TRBJ1-5
D gene: TRBD1
V gene: TRBV20-1
clone size: -

CDR3 DNA: TGTGCTAGCAGCTTAGGGGACGCAGCGAATCAAGGGGAGCAGTTCTTC
CDR3 protein: CASSLGDAANQGEQFF
J gene: TRBJ2-1
D gene: -
V gene: TRBV7-6
clone size: few

CDR3 DNA: TGTGCCAGCAGTTTAGCAGGGAGTGGGAATCAGCCCCAGCATTTT
CDR3 protein: CASSLAGSGNQPQHF
J gene: TRBJ1-5
D gene: -
V gene: TRBV12-3/TRBV12-4
clone size: many

CDR3 DNA: TGCAGCGTTGAAGATCGGGACAGGGAAACCCTTAACTATGGCTACACCTTC
CDR3 protein: CSVEDRDRETLNYGYTF
J gene: TRBJ1-2
D gene: TRBD1
V gene: TRBV29-1
clone size: -

CDR3 DNA: TGCAGCGTTGAAATAGCGGGGAGCTCCTACGAGCAGTACTTC
CDR3 protein: CSVEIAGSSYEQYF
J gene: TRBJ2-7
D gene: TRBD2
V gene: TRBV29-1
clone size: -

CDR3 DNA: TGTGCCAGCAGCATAATTTATGAGCAGTTCTTC
CDR3 protein: CASSIIYEQFF
J gene: TRBJ2-1
D gene: -
V gene: TRBV11-2
clone size: few

CDR3 DNA: TGTGCCAGCAGCTTCGGACTATTCCAAGAGACCCAGTACTTC
CDR3 protein: CASSFGLFQETQYF
J gene: TRBJ2-5
D gene: -
V gene: TRBV11-2
clone size: many

CDR3 DNA: TGTGCCACCACCCTAGCGGGGGCCCATCAAGAGACCCAGTACTTC
CDR3 protein: CATTLAGAHQETQYF
J gene: TRBJ2-5
D gene: TRBD2
V gene: TRBV19
clone size: few

CDR3 DNA: TGTGCCAGCAGTTTTGCGGACAGGGAGGTCACCGGGGAGCTGTTTTTT
CDR3 protein: CASSFADREVTGELFF
J gene: TRBJ2-2
D gene: TRBD1
V gene: TRBV28
clone size: few

CDR3 DNA: TGTGCCAGCAGCCCCGAGGGTTGGCCCCTAGCGGGGGGGTACAATGAGCAGTTCTTC
CDR3 protein: CASSPEGWPLAGGYNEQFF
J gene: TRBJ2-1
D gene: TRBD2
V gene: TRBV7-6
clone size: many

CDR3 DNA: TGTGCCAGCAGCTCCTCCGGGACAGGGGGCCAGGACTTC
CDR3 protein: CASSSSGTGGQDF
J gene: TRBJ2-7
D gene: TRBD1
V gene: TRBV5-6
clone size: few

CDR3 DNA: TGTGCCAGCAGCCCCCTATGGACTAGCGGGTACAATGAGCAGTTCTTC
CDR3 protein: CASSPLWTSGYNEQFF
J gene: TRBJ2-1
D gene: TRBD2
V gene: TRBV3-1
clone size: -

CDR3 DNA: TGCAGTGTAGGGCCTTTTAACACTGAAGCTTTCTTT
CDR3 protein: CSVGPFNTEAFF
J gene: TRBJ1-1
D gene: -
V gene: TRBV20-1
clone size: -

CDR3 DNA: TGTGCCAGCAGCTTATTGGGGACTAGAAGGGCAGATACGCAGTATTTT
CDR3 protein: CASSLLGTRRADTQYF
J gene: TRBJ2-3
D gene: TRBD2
V gene: TRBV7-8
clone size: many

CDR3 DNA: TGTGCCAGCAGCCGTCAGGGGGGTCAGCCCCAGCATTTT
CDR3 protein: CASSRQGGQPQHF
J gene: TRBJ1-5
D gene: TRBD1
V gene: TRBV7-3
clone size: few

CDR3 DNA: TGTGCCAGCAGTGGTTCCGGGACATACAATGAGCAGTTCTTC
CDR3 protein: CASSGSGTYNEQFF
J gene: TRBJ2-1
D gene: -
V gene: TRBV6-1
clone size: many

CDR3 DNA: TGTGCCAGCAGCCCGCCGGGGGTAGGCACCGGGGAGCTGTTTTTT
CDR3 protein: CASSPPGVGTGELFF
J gene: TRBJ2-2
D gene: -
V gene: TRBV5-6
clone size: many

CDR3 DNA: TGCAGTGCTAGGGTTCAGGGGGGCTCCTACAATGAGCAGTTCTTC
CDR3 protein: CSARVQGGSYNEQFF
J gene: TRBJ2-1
D gene: -
V gene: TRBV20-1
clone size: -

CDR3 DNA: TGTGCCAGCAGTCCACTTGTGGGTTACGAGCAGTACTTC
CDR3 protein: CASSPLVGYEQYF
J gene: TRBJ2-7
D gene: -
V gene: TRBV28
clone size: few

CDR3 DNA: TGTGCCAACAGCTTGGGAAATGAAAAACTGTTTTTT
CDR3 protein: CANSLGNEKLFF
J gene: TRBJ1-4
D gene: -
V gene: TRBV7-6
clone size: -

CDR3 DNA: TGTGCCAGCAGTGAAATCATACAGGGGGATGAAAAACTGTTTTTT
CDR3 protein: CASSEIIQGDEKLFF
J gene: TRBJ1-4
D gene: TRBD1
V gene: TRBV2
clone size: few

CDR3 DNA: TGTGCCAGCAGCTCCCTTGACGGGGGGCCTGAGACCCAGTACTTC
CDR3 protein: CASSSLDGGPETQYF
J gene: TRBJ2-5
D gene: -
V gene: TRBV7-9
clone size: few

CDR3 DNA: TGTGCCAGCTCACCGAGGGGGACGGAACGCCGATACTCTGGAAACACCATATATTTT
CDR3 protein: CASSPRGTERRYSGNTIYF
J gene: TRBJ1-3
D gene: -
V gene: TRBV18
clone size: -

CDR3 DNA: TGCAGTGTTGAGCGAGGGAACACTGAAGCTTTCTTT
CDR3 protein: CSVERGNTEAFF
J gene: TRBJ1-1
D gene: -
V gene: TRBV29-1
clone size: -

CDR3 DNA: TGTGCCACCAGTGATCGGATGGAGCAGGGCGACACCGGGGAGCTGTTTTTT
CDR3 protein: CATSDRMEQGDTGELFF
J gene: TRBJ2-2
D gene: -
V gene: TRBV24-1
clone size: -

CDR3 DNA: TGCAGTGCTACCCAACAGGGAAGGAGTGAGCAGTACTTC
CDR3 protein: CSATQQGRSEQYF
J gene: TRBJ2-7
D gene: -
V gene: TRBV20-1
clone size: -

CDR3 DNA: TGCAGCGTTGAAGATCGGGGTCGTGAGCAGTTCTTC
CDR3 protein: CSVEDRGREQFF
J gene: TRBJ2-1
D gene: -
V gene: TRBV29-1
clone size: -

CDR3 DNA: TGTGCCAGCAGCTTAGAAGGCGGACCTAACTATGGCTACACCTTC
CDR3 protein: CASSLEGGPNYGYTF
J gene: TRBJ1-2
D gene: -
V gene: TRBV7-9
clone size: many

CDR3 DNA: TGTGCCAGCAGCTACGGGGCTGGCAATCAGCCCCAGCATTTT
CDR3 protein: CASSYGAGNQPQHF
J gene: TRBJ1-5
D gene: -
V gene: TRBV27
clone size: -

CDR3 DNA: TGCAGCCCCAAAAGGGACTCGCCCACCAAAAACATTCAGTACTTC
CDR3 protein: CSPKRDSPTKNIQYF
J gene: TRBJ2-4
D gene: -
V gene: TRBV29-1
clone size: -

CDR3 DNA: TGTGCCAGCACAGAGGGCCAGAGCTCCTACAATGAGCAGTTCTTC
CDR3 protein: CASTEGQSSYNEQFF
J gene: TRBJ2-1
D gene: -
V gene: TRBV2
clone size: few

CDR3 DNA: TGTGCCAGCAGTGAGGGGCGGGGCCCTCACAATGAGCAGTTCTTC
CDR3 protein: CASSEGRGPHNEQFF
J gene: TRBJ2-1
D gene: -
V gene: TRBV2
clone size: few

CDR3 DNA: TGTGCCAGCAGCTTAGGCCTCAGGCAGGGTGAAGCTTTCTTT
CDR3 protein: CASSLGLRQGEAFF
J gene: TRBJ1-1
D gene: -
V gene: TRBV13
clone size: -

CDR3 DNA: TGTGCCAGCAGTTCCGGGACTCTCCTCACTAATGAAAAACTGTTTTTT
CDR3 protein: CASSSGTLLTNEKLFF
J gene: TRBJ1-4
D gene: -
V gene: TRBV2
clone size: -

CDR3 DNA: TGTGCCAGCAGCTTAACAAAGGGGGCGGCTGAAGCTTTCTTT
CDR3 protein: CASSLTKGAAEAFF
J gene: TRBJ1-1
D gene: TRBD1
V gene: TRBV7-6
clone size: many

CDR3 DNA: TGTGCCAGCAGTTTGGGCAGGGCCGCTTTCTTT
CDR3 protein: CASSLGRAAFF
J gene: TRBJ1-1
D gene: -
V gene: TRBV12-3/TRBV12-4
clone size: many